This section outlines one T cell receptor (beta chain) sequence together with its context. Its target is unknown. TCRdb re-analysed the 5' RACE reads in MiXCR, keeping a single row per CDR3 protein. The sample yields roughly 280,000 distinct CDR3 sequences, approximately 7.6% seen once. The CDR3 spans 13 residues. Germline CDR1 MNHEY, CDR2 SVGAGI. Losses at the gene ends were 4 bases for V and 7 bases for J; bases not matched to a gene: 6. The data originate from a study of T-cell memory formation after mild COVID-19. Study-wide points: A balance of CD4 and CD8 characterized clones contracting day 15 to 85, whereas later expanders leaned CD4+. Memory from before infection featured some responding clones, which suggests cross-reactive memory joined.

The genes are TRBV6-5 and TRBJ1-1, with 7 bases aligning to TRBD1. Sample: PBMCs or a T cell subset sorted from them (not recorded which). The clonotype comes from a man aged 18 to 35 who had mild COVID-19 (a few samples of this study predate the infection). Cell type and time point are not known. CDR3 DNA: TGTGCCAGCAGTTCGAGGGGGCAATATGAAGCTTTCTTT. Protein sequence: CASSSRGQYEAFF.